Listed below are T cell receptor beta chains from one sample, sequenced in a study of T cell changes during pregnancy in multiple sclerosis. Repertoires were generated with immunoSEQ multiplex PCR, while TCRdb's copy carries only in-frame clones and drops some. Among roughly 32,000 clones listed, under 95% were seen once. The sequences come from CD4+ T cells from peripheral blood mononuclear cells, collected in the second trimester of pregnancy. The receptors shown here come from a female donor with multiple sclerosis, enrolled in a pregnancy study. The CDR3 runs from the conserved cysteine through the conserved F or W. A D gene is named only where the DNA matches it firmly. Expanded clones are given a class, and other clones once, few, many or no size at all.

CSTELAGDYEQYF,TGCAGCACGGAACTAGCGGGGGACTACGAGCAGTACTTC,TRBV29-1,-,TRBD2,TRBJ2-7
CASSRGGPDTQYF,TGTGCCAGCAGTCGGGGAGGGCCAGATACGCAGTATTTT,TRBV6-6,once,TRBD2,TRBJ2-3
CAIRKGQGANEQFF,TGTGCCATCAGGAAGGGACAGGGGGCCAATGAGCAGTTCTTC,TRBV10-3,-,TRBD1,TRBJ2-1
CASGTAPRTYEQYF,TGTGCTAGTGGTACCGCCCCCCGTACCTACGAGCAGTACTTC,TRBV12-5,-,-,TRBJ2-7
CASSVQGTGNTIYF,TGTGCCAGCAGCGTACAGGGTACTGGAAACACCATATATTTT,TRBV5-4,-,-,TRBJ1-3
CASRLRDTYSYEQYF,TGTGCCAGCAGGTTACGAGACACCTACTCCTACGAGCAGTACTTC,TRBV2,-,-,TRBJ2-7
CASSVVGSKNEQFF,TGTGCCAGCAGCGTAGTAGGGAGTAAGAATGAGCAGTTCTTC,TRBV9,once,-,TRBJ2-1
CASSLVEGESYEQYF,TGTGCCAGCAGCTTAGTGGAAGGGGAAAGCTACGAGCAGTACTTC,TRBV13,-,-,TRBJ2-7
CASSLEGYGANVLTF,TGTGCCAGCAGCTTGGAGGGGTATGGGGCCAACGTCCTGACTTTC,TRBV5-4,once,-,TRBJ2-6
CASSQGTGEALNYGYTF,TGTGCCAGCAGCCAAGGGACAGGGGAGGCCCTTAACTATGGCTACACCTTC,TRBV14,-,TRBD1,TRBJ1-2
CATSSEDRGPRQPQHF,TGTGCCACCAGCAGCGAGGACAGGGGGCCGCGTCAGCCCCAGCATTTT,TRBV15,-,TRBD1,TRBJ1-5
CASSILQRNTEAFF,TGTGCCAGTAGTATATTACAGAGGAACACTGAAGCTTTCTTT,TRBV19,once,-,TRBJ1-1
CASSPGTGRLGTEAFF,TGTGCCAGCTCACCAGGGACAGGGAGGTTGGGAACTGAAGCTTTCTTT,TRBV18,-,TRBD1,TRBJ1-1
CATSRDSVGVSGNTIYF,TGTGCCACCAGCAGAGATTCCGTAGGAGTCTCTGGAAACACCATATATTTT,TRBV15,-,-,TRBJ1-3
CASSIGQGRSRNQPQHF,TGTGCCAGTAGTATAGGTCAGGGTAGGAGTCGCAATCAGCCCCAGCATTTT,TRBV19,once,-,TRBJ1-5
CASSFTGLVSDTQYF,TGTGCCAGCAGCTTCACAGGACTAGTATCAGATACGCAGTATTTT,TRBV5-4,-,TRBD2,TRBJ2-3
CASSLWVGSGRWNTGELFF,TGTGCCAGCAGCTTATGGGTAGGAAGCGGGAGATGGAACACCGGGGAGCTGTTTTTT,TRBV5-4,-,TRBD2,TRBJ2-2
CASSFQNLKETQYF,TGTGCCAGCAGCTTTCAAAACCTAAAAGAGACCCAGTACTTC,TRBV7-2,-,-,TRBJ2-5
CASRPPGLGPTGELFF,TGTGCCAGCAGGCCTCCGGGACTAGGACCTACCGGGGAGCTGTTTTTT,TRBV7-9,-,TRBD2,TRBJ2-2
CASSLAIVSGSYNEQFF,TGTGCCAGCAGCTTGGCGATTGTTAGCGGGAGCTACAATGAGCAGTTCTTC,TRBV5-4,-,TRBD2,TRBJ2-1
CASKLGDTIYF,TGTGCCAGCAAGCTAGGAGACACCATATATTTT,TRBV28,-,-,TRBJ1-3
CASSYPLSPYEQYF,TGTGCCAGCAGTTATCCCCTCTCTCCTTACGAGCAGTACTTC,TRBV6-5,-,-,TRBJ2-7
CASEDRAKNIQYF,TGTGCCAGCGAGGATAGGGCCAAAAACATTCAGTACTTC,TRBV28,-,-,TRBJ2-4
CASSFLQGNEQFF,TGCGCCAGCAGCTTTCTACAGGGCAATGAGCAGTTCTTC,TRBV5-1,-,-,TRBJ2-1
CASSLEQGDNEQYF,TGCGCCAGCAGCTTAGAACAGGGGGATAACGAGCAGTACTTC,TRBV5-1,-,TRBD1,TRBJ2-7
CASSYGTKNTEAFF,TGCGCCAGCAGCTACGGGACAAAGAACACTGAAGCTTTCTTT,TRBV5-1,-,-,TRBJ1-1
CASSQDRQGPTDTQYF,TGCGCCAGCAGCCAAGATCGCCAGGGTCCAACAGATACGCAGTATTTT,TRBV4-1,-,-,TRBJ2-3
CASRRTGGTEAFF,TGTGCCAGTAGGCGGACGGGAGGTACTGAAGCTTTCTTT,TRBV19,-,-,TRBJ1-1
CASGIGAGNTIYF,TGTGCCTCTGGAATCGGGGCTGGAAACACCATATATTTT,TRBV19,-,-,TRBJ1-3
CASSQGTGAGQPQHF,TGCGCCAGCAGTCAAGGGACAGGGGCGGGTCAGCCCCAGCATTTT,TRBV4-1,-,TRBD1,TRBJ1-5
CASRPGQVGEKLFF,TGTGCCAGCAGACCGGGACAGGTCGGTGAAAAACTGTTTTTT,TRBV2,once,TRBD1,TRBJ1-4
CASSSLSRVLRTEAFF,TGTGCCAGCAGCTCCCTCTCGCGGGTCTTGAGGACTGAAGCTTTCTTT,TRBV11-2,-,-,TRBJ1-1